This T cell receptor (beta chain) was recorded in a study of CD8 T cells in ankylosing spondylitis. Study observations and caveats: Both synovial fluid and blood in reactive arthritis had previously been reported to carry some motif variants. Reportedly, significant enrichment of disease-linked clones occurred in matched ankylosing spondylitis synovial fluid. Peripheral blood samples showed relatively rare disease-linked clones, and these clones were CD8+. There was a TCR beta motif, made of several highly homologous variants, that appeared characteristic of ankylosing spondylitis blood.

A remark on this clonotype: Its cognate antigen is unknown.

By quantitative 5'-RACE with molecular barcodes, the TCR beta libraries were made. TCRdb re-called the 5' RACE reads through MiXCR, storing one row per CDR3 protein. The sample contains more than 650,000 distinct CDR3 sequences, roughly 10% of which appear only once. Unmatched junction bases numbered 16, after V lost 4 bases and J lost 0 bases. This CDR3 comprises 21 residues. Germline values: CDR1 SGHNT, CDR2 YENEEA. The chain uses TRBV11-3 and TRBJ2-1, with 12 bases identical to TRBD2. This TCR came from a male donor with ankylosing spondylitis. Sequenced: blood, either unsorted or a sorted T cell fraction (not recorded which). CDR3 amino acids: CASSSFPRGTSGSSSYNEQFF. The CDR3 DNA is TGTGCCAGCAGCTCCTTCCCAAGGGGGACTAGCGGGTCGAGCTCCTACAATGAGCAGTTCTTC.